Below are 2 T cell receptor beta chains sequenced from a single sample in a study of T-cell memory formation after mild COVID-19. TCRdb re-analysed the 5' RACE reads in MiXCR, keeping a single row per CDR3 protein. Here the sample spans approximately 450,000 distinct CDR3 sequences, over 15% being singletons. Sequenced input: PBMCs or a T cell subset sorted from them (not recorded which). The receptors shown here come from an adult woman who had mild COVID-19 (a few samples of this study predate the infection). Cell type and time point are not known.

This chain uses TRBV5-1 with TRBJ2-5; D possibly corresponds to TRBD1 (6 bases). Per germline, CDR1 SGHRS and CDR2 YFSETQ. Trimming took 3 bases from V and 0 from J, leaving 9 bases between them. The CDR3 has 14 amino acids. The CDR3 loop reads CASSSGVHQETQYF. The CDR3 nucleotides are TGCGCCAGCAGCTCAGGGGTCCACCAAGAGACCCAGTACTTC.

The chain combines TRBV20-1 with TRBJ2-3; possibly TRBD2 for D (7 bases). This CDR3 has 16 residues. Trimming cost V 0 bases and J 3 bases, with 16 bases left between them. Germline CDR1 reads DFQATT; CDR2 reads SNEGSKA (reference sequence). The CDR3 nucleotides read TGCAGTGCTAGAGATCTAGGGGGGGCCCCAACAGATACGCAGTATTTT. Its translation: CSARDLGGAPTDTQYF.